The present T cell receptor beta chain was sequenced within a study of T-cell memory formation after mild COVID-19. Regarding the study as a whole: Specificity for SARS-CoV-2 was not confirmed among the second-wave clones peaking on day 37. Within pre-infection memory, some responding clones were found, suggesting cross-reactive memory joined.

This clonotype was counted a few times. Antigen specificity is unknown. The CDR3 is 17 residues long. Unmatched junction bases numbered 6, after V lost 0 bases and J lost 1 base. Germline loops: CDR1 SGHRS, CDR2 YFSETQ. TCRdb reprocessed the 5' RACE reads with MiXCR, giving one entry per CDR3 protein. The table includes about 390,000 distinct CDR3 sequences, over 20% detected once. The chain is built from TRBV5-1 and TRBJ2-1, with TRBD1 matching 8 bases. Sequenced sample: PBMCs or a T cell subset sorted from them (not recorded which). This receptor was taken from an adult woman who had mild COVID-19 (a few samples of this study predate the infection). Cell type and time point are not known. CDR3 DNA: TGCGCCAGCAGCTTGGCCACTGACAGGGGATCCTACAATGAGCAGTTCTTC. The encoded protein is CASSLATDRGSYNEQFF.